One and the same sample provided the 24 T cell receptor beta chains below, sequenced in a study of control samples from healthy donors and cancer patients. Sequencing used immunoSEQ multiplex PCR; TCRdb keeps in-frame clones, though not all of them. This sample carries around 150,000 clones, roughly 94% of them seen once, and the ten largest clones take under 8.5%. Sequencing was performed on blood. These receptors all stem from a woman in her 40s in good health.

The chain employs TRBV5-1 and TRBJ1-1; tentative D call: TRBD1 (6 bases). V lost 1 base to trimming and J lost 1 base, with 11 bases between them. This CDR3 has 15 residues. Germline V CDR1 and CDR2: SGHRS, YFSETQ. This CDR3 reads CASSLQQGGNTEAFF. The CDR3 nucleotides are TGCGCCAGCAGCTTGCAACAGGGTGGGAACACTGAAGCTTTCTTT. The variable domain in full, completed from reference TRBV5-1 and TRBJ1-1, reads KAGVTQTPRYLIKTRGQQVTLSCSPISGHRSVSWYQQTPGQGLQFLFEYFSETQRNKGNFPGRFSGRQFSNSRSEMNVSTLELGDSALYLCASSLQQGGNTEAFFGQGTRLTVV.

J is TRBJ2-3 and V is TRBV15; 9 bases align to TRBD1. Germline V gene sequence: CDR1 LNHNV, CDR2 YYDKDF (reference sequence). With 2 bases clipped from V and 2 bases from J, the junction kept 8 bases outside the gene matches. The CDR3 sequence is 17 residues long. The CDR3 sequence: CATSRLGQGPTTDTQYF. The CDR3 bases are TGTGCCACCAGCAGACTCGGACAGGGGCCGACCACAGATACGCAGTATTTT.

This chain links TRBV2 with TRBJ1-6; the match to TRBD1 covers 8 bases. Germline V gene lookup returns CDR1 SNHLY and CDR2 FYNNEI. The CDR3 extends over 16 amino acids. V was pared by 9 bases and J by 13 bases, with 20 bases of the junction left unmatched. The CDR3 DNA reads TGTGCCAGTTTTTACCTCAGGCGACAGGGGACTTCCCCCCTCCACTTT. Translating gives CASFYLRRQGTSPLHF.

The chain couples TRBV6-6 to TRBJ1-5; 8 nucleotides agree with TRBD1. V gave up 2 bases and J gave up 6 bases; unmatched junction bases: 9. The CDR3 is 16 residues long. Germline-derived CDR1 and CDR2 are MNHNY and SVGAGI (reference sequence). The CDR3 is CASSYATGGEVQPQHF. The CDR3 coding sequence is TGTGCCAGCAGTTACGCTACAGGGGGAGAGGTTCAGCCCCAGCATTTT.

The rearrangement joins TRBV19 to TRBJ2-3, with 8 nucleotides matching TRBD2. Per germline, CDR1 LNHDA and CDR2 SQIVND (reference sequence). V lost 8 bases, J lost 1 base, and 17 bases stayed unmatched. This CDR3 comprises 18 residues. The CDR3 region has the DNA TGTGCCAGTCCCTGGTTAGGGCGGGGGGCCCGGGGCACAGATACGCAGTATTTT. This codes for CASPWLGRGARGTDTQYF.

The chain links TRBV28 to TRBJ1-2; possible D gene TRBD1, 5 bases. Germline-derived CDR1 and CDR2 are MDHEN and SYDVKM. CDR3 length: 14 residues. Trimming removed 5 bases from V and 6 bases from J, with 16 bases in between. The CDR3: CASSLSTEYHGYTF. CDR3 DNA sequence: TGTGCCAGCAGTCTCTCGACAGAGTATCATGGCTACACCTTC.

The J gene is TRBJ2-1, the V gene TRBV29-1; no clear D. Germline V gives CDR1 SQVTM, CDR2 ANQGSEA. CDR3 length: 12 amino acids. The V end lost 5 bases, the J end lost 6 bases, and 11 bases lay between the germline ends. CDR3 DNA: TGCAGCGTTTTTAGGCAAACCAATGAGCAGTTCTTC. Translation gives CSVFRQTNEQFF.

The rearrangement uses TRBV9 and TRBJ1-1; D remains unclear. The CDR3 covers 14 residues. The V and J ends lost 1 base and 0 bases respectively, with 7 bases between them. The germline V gene encodes CDR1 SGDLS and CDR2 YYNGEE. The CDR3 loop reads CASSVLSMNTEAFF. The CDR3 region has the DNA TGTGCCAGCAGCGTACTTTCCATGAACACTGAAGCTTTCTTT.

This chain joins TRBV5-1 and TRBJ2-1, with D perhaps matching TRBD1 or TRBD2 (5 bases each). V gave up 0 bases and J gave up 9 bases, with 16 bases separating them. Germline V gives CDR1 SGHRS, CDR2 YFSETQ. This CDR3 has 15 residues. The CDR3, as DNA: TGCGCCAGCAGCTTGGTGGTGGGAGAAGGGACTGAGCAGTTCTTC. Amino acid sequence: CASSLVVGEGTEQFF.

The table lists this clone with a count of one. The V and J genes are TRBV6-5 and TRBJ2-4, with D possibly matching TRBD1 (6 bases). Germline CDR1 is MNHEY and CDR2 is SVGAGI. With 1 base removed from V and 8 bases from J, the gap between germline ends came to 15 bases. The CDR3 contains 15 residues. The CDR3 bases are TGTGCCAGCAGTTACTTGGGACACAGGCCAGACATTCAGTACTTC. Translated: CASSYLGHRPDIQYF.

The rearrangement links TRBV6-5 to TRBJ1-6, with D hard to call. The CDR3 totals 13 residues. Germline assignment: CDR1 MNHEY and CDR2 SVGAGI. V lost 2 bases and J 5 bases, leaving 4 bases between the germline ends. CDR3 nucleotide sequence: TGTGCCAGCAGTTACAGGGATAATTCACCCCTCCACTTT. Residues: CASSYRDNSPLHF.

The genes are TRBV12-5 and TRBJ1-1; D is unclear. The V gene's germline CDR1 is LGHNT and CDR2 FRNRAP. V dropped 2 bases and J dropped 8 bases, with 15 bases sitting between them. The CDR3 totals 14 residues. The CDR3 bases are TGTGCTAGTGGTTTGTCACACCGAGAAGGAGAAGCTTTCTTT. This encodes CASGLSHREGEAFF.

This clone was seen once. The chain is built from TRBV5-8 and TRBJ1-5; TRBD1 aligns across 7 bases. The V gene end was trimmed by 0 bases and the J gene end by 4 bases; junction bases not matched to a gene: 7. CDR1 and CDR2 (germline): SGHTS, YDEGEE. The CDR3 length is 16 residues. The DNA of the CDR3 is TGTGCCAGCAGCTTGGTTAGGGGGCCGGAGAATCAGCCCCAGCATTTT. This translates into CASSLVRGPENQPQHF.

This chain uses TRBV2 with TRBJ1-6, with D unclear. Germline lookup yields CDR1 SNHLY and CDR2 FYNNEI. The CDR3 consists of 15 residues. V lost 8 bases and J 3 bases, leaving 14 bases between the germline ends. The CDR3 is CASWREPLYNSPLHF. CDR3 nucleotide sequence: TGTGCCAGCTGGAGGGAACCCCTCTATAATTCACCCCTCCACTTT.

The chain recombines TRBV6-6 with TRBJ1-4, with no clear D. There are 13 residues in the CDR3. Trimming stripped 2 bases from V and 8 bases from J, with 9 bases between. Germline CDR1 and CDR2: MNHNY and SVGAGI (reference sequence). The CDR3 sequence is CASSYDLREKLFF. The CDR3 bases are TGTGCCAGCAGTTACGATTTACGCGAAAAACTGTTTTTT.

V is TRBV10-3 and J is TRBJ1-3; TRBD1 might be the D (6 bases). The CDR3 length is 15 residues. The germline gives CDR1 ENHRY, CDR2 SYGVKD. The V and J ends lost 6 bases and 1 base respectively, with 13 bases between them. The CDR3 bases are TGTGCCATCAGCCAGGGACAAGCATCTGGAAACACCATATATTTT. Translating gives CAISQGQASGNTIYF.

The chain combines TRBV7-9 with TRBJ2-7, with unresolved D. Trimming removed 5 bases at V and 2 bases at J, with 7 bases between. Germline CDR1 reads SEHNR; CDR2 reads FQNEAQ (reference sequence). This CDR3 spans 12 amino acids. CDR3 in amino acids: CASSQAAYEQYF. CDR3 nucleotides: TGTGCCAGCAGCCAAGCTGCCTACGAGCAGTACTTC.

The chain employs TRBV7-9 and TRBJ2-1, with 10 bases matching TRBD2. Germline V gene data show CDR1 as SEHNR and CDR2 as FQNEAQ (reference sequence). The CDR3 loop spans 15 amino acids. The V segment lost 7 bases and the J segment 0 bases; nucleotides outside the gene matches: 3. The CDR3 region is CASTPSGSSYNEQFF. As DNA, the CDR3 is TGTGCCAGCACCCCTAGCGGGAGCTCCTACAATGAGCAGTTCTTC.

The V gene is TRBV3-1 (or the pseudogene TRBV3-2), the J gene TRBJ1-6; D not certain. Trimming pared 3 bases from V and 7 bases from J, leaving 13 bases between. CDR1 and CDR2 from the germline V gene are LGHDT and YNNKEL (reference sequence). The CDR3 sequence is 15 residues long. The CDR3 sequence is CASSHLGGGNSPLHF. CDR3 nucleotides: TGTGCCAGCAGCCACCTAGGAGGCGGAAATTCACCCCTCCACTTT.

The V call is TRBV28, the J call TRBJ2-4; D possibly corresponds to TRBD1 (5 bases). The CDR3 loop spans 15 amino acids. Trimming took 6 bases from V and 7 from J, leaving 19 bases between them. CDR1 MDHEN and CDR2 SYDVKM come from the germline V gene. In nucleotides, the CDR3 is TGTGCCAGCAGCTTCGGGTGGGGCGCGAGGAACATTCAGTACTTC. Encoded protein: CASSFGWGARNIQYF.

J is TRBJ1-5 and V is TRBV19, with D unclear. This CDR3 is 14 amino acids long. Trimming removed 5 bases from V and 4 bases from J, with 12 bases in between. Germline CDR1 reads LNHDA; CDR2 reads SQIVND (reference sequence). The CDR3 sequence: CASSSRTQNQPQHF. CDR3 coding DNA: TGTGCCAGTAGTTCCCGAACACAAAATCAGCCCCAGCATTTT.

This sequence joins TRBV6-1 and TRBJ1-4; the match to TRBD1 covers 10 bases. The CDR3 is made up of 16 amino acids. Germline-derived CDR1 and CDR2 are MNHNS and SASEGT. Losses at the gene ends were 4 bases for V and 6 bases for J; bases not matched to a gene: 8. The CDR3 DNA reads TGTGCCAGCAGTGGGACCCCCGGGACAGGGGATGAAAAACTGTTTTTT. Residues: CASSGTPGTGDEKLFF.

The chain couples TRBV6-5 to TRBJ1-1; TRBD1 might be the D (6 bases). Germline CDR1 MNHEY, CDR2 SVGAGI. V shed 7 bases and J shed 1 base, with 13 bases lying between them. CDR3 size: 14 residues. CDR3 DNA sequence: TGTGCCAGCATTCCGGGACACTCGAACACTGAAGCTTTCTTT. Amino acids: CASIPGHSNTEAFF.

In its sample, this clone was seen once. Other nucleotide sequences in the sample specify the same CDR3. The chain has TRBV7-2 and TRBJ2-7; the D is unclear. Germline-derived CDR1 and CDR2 are SGHTA and FQGNSA. The CDR3 sequence is 12 residues long. Trimming cost V 1 base and J 6 bases, with 7 bases left between them. In DNA form, the CDR3 reads TGTGCCAGCAGCTTAGTGCAAGGCGAGCAGTACTTC. It yields the protein CASSLVQGEQYF. Full variable domain (outside the CDR3, taken from reference TRBV7-2 and TRBJ2-7): GAGVSQSPSNKVTEKGKDVELRCDPISGHTALYWYRQSLGQGLEFLIYFQGNSAPDKSGLPSDRFSAERTGGSVSTLTIQRTQQEDSAVYLCASSLVQGEQYFGPGTRLTVT.